One sample yielded the 27 T cell receptor beta chains listed below, sequenced in a study of shared clonotypes between healthy human individuals. Data came from immunoSEQ multiplex PCR; TCRdb stores just in-frame clones and leaves some out. The sample lists about a million clones, roughly 80% seen once, with 1.4% in the top ten. What was sequenced was memory CD4+ T cells sorted from blood. Described subset: CD45RA-negative fraction. Source of these receptors: a man aged 18-30 years in good health.

This clone was found a few times. The chain links TRBV10-3 to TRBJ2-1, with no clear D. V was shortened by 6 bases and J by 6 bases, with 12 bases between the two germline ends. In germline, CDR1 is ENHRY, CDR2 SYGVKD. The CDR3 loop spans 13 amino acids. DNA of the CDR3: TGTGCCATCAGGATTCCGGAGAGCAATGAGCAGTTCTTC. This codes for CAIRIPESNEQFF.

The chain links TRBV27 to TRBJ2-7; 9 bases are shared with TRBD1. Germline CDR1 MNHEY, CDR2 SMNVEV (reference sequence). V shed 6 bases, J shed 2 bases, and the junction held 11 bases outside the gene matches. The CDR3 is 16 residues long. The CDR3: CASRRLPGQGAYEQYF. The DNA of the CDR3 is TGTGCCAGCAGACGATTGCCGGGACAGGGAGCCTACGAGCAGTACTTC.

This chain links TRBV11-2 with TRBJ1-2; no firm D call. Germline CDR1 reads SGHAT; CDR2 reads FQNNGV. Trimming took off 0 bases at V and 8 bases at J, with 7 bases between the two ends. The CDR3 has 12 amino acids. The CDR3 DNA is TGTGCCAGCAGCTTAGAGACAAGAGGCTACACCTTC. It is translated as CASSLETRGYTF.

V and J are TRBV2 and TRBJ2-1; D not resolved. Between the trimmed V and J ends, which lost 5 bases and 3 bases, there was a span of 5 bases. Per germline, CDR1 SNHLY and CDR2 FYNNEI. The CDR3 covers 12 residues. The CDR3 DNA is TGTGCCAGCAGTTCCGGCTACAATGAGCAGTTCTTC. Translation: CASSSGYNEQFF. Full variable domain (missing parts from reference TRBV2 and TRBJ2-1): EPEVTQTPSHQVTQMGQEVILRCVPISNHLYFYWYRQILGQKVEFLVSFYNNEISEKSEIFDDQFSVERPDGSNFTLKIRSTKLEDSAMYFCASSSGYNEQFFGPGTRLTVL.

About this clone: The sample carries other DNA sequences with the same CDR3. This chain joins TRBV5-1 and TRBJ2-5, with 9 bases identical to TRBD2. This CDR3 has 16 amino acids. Per germline, CDR1 SGHRS and CDR2 YFSETQ. Trimming cost V 0 bases and J 2 bases; bases outside gene matches: 5. The CDR3, as DNA: TGCGCCAGCAGCTTGGGGCCTAGCGGGAAACAAGAGACCCAGTACTTC. Protein product: CASSLGPSGKQETQYF.

The chain joins TRBV11-2 to TRBJ2-7; 7 bases map to TRBD2. V trimming: 1 base; J trimming: 2 bases; junction bases outside the gene matches: 5. This CDR3 contains 15 residues. Germline CDR1 reads SGHAT; CDR2 reads FQNNGV. DNA of the CDR3: TGTGCCAGCAGCTTAGTGCCTAGCGGACCCTACGAGCAGTACTTC. Protein: CASSLVPSGPYEQYF.

The chain joins TRBV15 to TRBJ1-1, with D unresolved. This CDR3 region has 15 residues. V was trimmed by 8 bases and J by 1 base, leaving 17 bases between them. Germline CDR1 reads LNHNV; CDR2 reads YYDKDF (reference sequence). The CDR3 here is CATSSWSGKNTEAFF. CDR3 bases: TGTGCCACCTCAAGTTGGTCGGGGAAGAACACTGAAGCTTTCTTT. The entire variable domain, with the rest obtained from reference TRBV15 and TRBJ1-1, is as follows: DAMVIQNPRYQVTQFGKPVTLSCSQTLNHNVMYWYQQKSSQAPKLLFHYYDKDFNNEADTPDNFQSRRPNTSFCFLDIRSPGLGDTAMYLCATSSWSGKNTEAFFGQGTRLTVV.

The chain recombines TRBV7-2 with TRBJ2-5; 7 bases align to TRBD1. Unmatched junction bases numbered 11, after V lost 5 bases and J lost 5 bases. Germline V gene sequence: CDR1 SGHTA, CDR2 FQGNSA. The CDR3 is 15 amino acids. The CDR3 DNA follows: TGTGCCAGCAGCCCCGGACAGGTAACTTCGGAGACCCAGTACTTC. Protein product: CASSPGQVTSETQYF.

This chain uses TRBV18 with TRBJ1-2, with D perhaps matching TRBD1 (6 bases). CDR1 KGHSH and CDR2 LQKENI come from the germline V gene. Between the trimmed V and J ends, which lost 8 bases and 7 bases, there was a span of 29 bases. The CDR3 covers 17 residues. The CDR3, as DNA: TGTGCCAGCACAAAGGACAGAACCAATGGTGGGAAGGTTGGCTACACCTTC. It translates to CASTKDRTNGGKVGYTF.

This clone has a count of ten or more. V is TRBV14 and J is TRBJ1-3; D unclear. CDR1 is SGHDN and CDR2 is FVKESK in the germline V gene. The CDR3 has 13 amino acids. V lost 8 bases to trimming and J lost 1 base, with 9 bases between them. The CDR3 protein is CASAVGSGNTIYF. CDR3 DNA sequence: TGTGCCAGCGCCGTCGGATCTGGAAACACCATATATTTT.

The chain has TRBV10-3 and TRBJ1-2, with D uncertain. V lost 5 bases and J 3 bases, leaving 13 bases between the germline ends. This CDR3 is built from 14 residues. The germline CDR1 and CDR2 sequences are ENHRY and SYGVKD. The CDR3 nucleotides are TGTGCCATCAGTCACACCTATCGGGACTATGGCTACACCTTC. This sequence encodes CAISHTYRDYGYTF.

This chain connects TRBV7-2 to TRBJ1-5; D remains ambiguous. This CDR3 comprises 13 residues. The ends were cut back, 5 bases at V and 7 bases at J, with 12 bases in the middle. Germline values: CDR1 SGHTA, CDR2 FQGNSA. The DNA of the CDR3 is TGTGCCAGCAGCCCTGGGTCATGGCAGCCCCAGCATTTT. Translation gives CASSPGSWQPQHF.

V usage is TRBV15 and J usage is TRBJ2-7, with TRBD1 matching over 8 bases. The germline gives CDR1 LNHNV, CDR2 YYDKDF (reference sequence). The CDR3 spans 14 residues. V shed 6 bases, J shed 2 bases, and the junction held 6 bases outside the gene matches. The CDR3 DNA reads TGTGCCACCAGGGAGACAGGGGCCCCCTACGAGCAGTACTTC. Translated: CATRETGAPYEQYF.

The chain carries TRBV30 and TRBJ2-3; 10 bases map to TRBD2. The CDR3 length is 15 residues. After removal of 5 bases from V and 0 bases from J, the junction contained 5 bases not matched to a gene. CDR1 and CDR2 from the germline V gene are GTSNPN and SVGIG (reference sequence). The CDR3 nucleotides are TGTGCCTGGGGTAGCGGGAGGAGTAGCACAGATACGCAGTATTTT. Translation: CAWGSGRSSTDTQYF.

This clone has a single count. The rearrangement uses TRBV6-1 and TRBJ2-2; no clear D gene. The CDR3 sequence is 15 residues long. V lost 4 bases to trimming and J lost 2 bases, with 11 bases between them. The germline V gene has CDR1 MNHNS and CDR2 SASEGT. DNA of the CDR3: TGTGCCAGCAGTGCGGGCAGCTCTAACACCGGGGAGCTGTTTTTT. Its translation is CASSAGSSNTGELFF.

Remarks on this clone: The same CDR3 can be traced to other DNA sequences in this sample. The CDR3 coding sequence is TGCGCCAGCAGCTTGGGGACCGGTTCAGATACGCAGTATTTT. Translation gives CASSLGTGSDTQYF. J is TRBJ2-3 and V is TRBV5-1; D uncertain. Between the trimmed V and J ends, which lost 0 bases and 4 bases, there was a span of 9 bases. In germline, CDR1 is SGHRS, CDR2 YFSETQ. The CDR3 runs 14 residues.

The chain has TRBV11-1 and TRBJ2-5; 8 bases are shared with TRBD2. The ends lost 0 bases at V and 1 base at J; junction bases unmatched: 1. CDR1 is SGHAT and CDR2 is FQDESV in the germline V gene (reference sequence). The CDR3 extends over 15 amino acids. CDR3 sequence (DNA): TGTGCCAGCAGCTTAGCGGCGGGGGGCCAAGAGACCCAGTACTTC. Encoded protein: CASSLAAGGQETQYF.

The J gene is TRBJ2-7, the V gene TRBV2, with no clear D. The V and J ends lost 4 bases and 0 bases respectively, with 10 bases between them. This CDR3 spans 14 amino acids. In germline, CDR1 is SNHLY, CDR2 FYNNEI. This chain's CDR3 is CASSVGQVSYEQYF. The CDR3 nucleotides read TGTGCCAGCAGTGTAGGGCAGGTCTCCTACGAGCAGTACTTC.

The V call is TRBV19, the J call TRBJ2-7; 10 nucleotides line up with TRBD1. CDR3 length equals 14 residues. Germline CDR1 and CDR2: LNHDA and SQIVND (reference sequence). Germline trimming cut 3 bases from V and 3 bases from J; bases unmatched to any gene: 2. DNA of the CDR3: TGTGCCAGTAGTATGGGACAGGGGAACTACGAGCAGTACTTC. Residues: CASSMGQGNYEQYF.

The V call is TRBV5-1, the J call TRBJ2-3; 8 bases match TRBD2. V shed 0 bases and J 5 bases; nucleotides not matched to a gene: 5. The CDR3 has 15 amino acids. Germline V gives CDR1 SGHRS, CDR2 YFSETQ. CDR3 DNA: TGCGCCAGCAGCTTGGTGCGGGGGGCGGGAGATACGCAGTATTTT. Protein: CASSLVRGAGDTQYF.

This chain links TRBV2 with TRBJ2-7, with 7 bases identical to TRBD1. The CDR3 runs to 14 residues. V lost 4 bases to trimming and J lost 0 bases; unmatched junction nucleotides: 3. Per the germline V gene, CDR1 is SNHLY and CDR2 is FYNNEI. The CDR3 protein is CASSGQGHSYEQYF. In nucleotides, the CDR3 is TGTGCCAGCAGTGGACAGGGACACTCCTACGAGCAGTACTTC.

This clone showed up just a few times. The chain links TRBV7-6 to TRBJ1-6; D ambiguous. CDR1 and CDR2 (germline): SGHVS, FNYEAQ. There are 12 residues in the CDR3. V dropped 1 base and J dropped 19 bases, with 14 bases sitting between them. The CDR3 nucleotides are TGTGCCAGCAGCTTAGATCCTTTGCTCGTTCACTTT. Encoded protein: CASSLDPLLVHF.

This clone was seen once. The CDR3 DNA sequence: TGTGCCACCAGCAGAGATCGTCTCAATCAGCCCCAGCATTTT. This translates into CATSRDRLNQPQHF. The rearrangement uses TRBV15 and TRBJ1-5; D is uncertain. Germline values: CDR1 LNHNV, CDR2 YYDKDF (reference sequence). Between the trimmed V and J ends, which lost 0 bases and 3 bases, there was a span of 6 bases. This CDR3 has 14 residues.

The chain is built from TRBV6-6 and TRBJ2-1; D perhaps matches TRBD2 (5 bases). Germline CDR1 and CDR2: MNHNY and SVGAGI (reference sequence). This CDR3 region has 15 residues. V dropped 2 bases and J dropped 0 bases, with 8 bases sitting between them. DNA for the CDR3: TGTGCCAGCAGTTACGGGGAGAGCTCCTACAATGAGCAGTTCTTC. It specifies CASSYGESSYNEQFF.

The chain links TRBV6-6 to TRBJ1-5; D not certain. From germline, CDR1 is MNHNY and CDR2 SVGAGI (reference sequence). V lost 5 bases, J lost 5 bases, and 13 bases lay in between. The CDR3 loop spans 14 amino acids. CDR3: CASSRTVPDQPQHF. The CDR3 DNA reads TGTGCCAGCAGTCGAACAGTGCCGGATCAGCCCCAGCATTTT.

V gene TRBV6-5 combines with J gene TRBJ2-4, with D possibly TRBD2 on 6 matching bases. Germline CDR1 is MNHEY and CDR2 is SVGAGI. The CDR3 has 16 amino acids. V dropped 2 bases and J dropped 2 bases, with 13 bases sitting between them. CDR3 protein: CASSYEGGGSKNIQYF. CDR3 nucleotide sequence: TGTGCCAGCAGTTACGAGGGAGGCGGGTCCAAAAACATTCAGTACTTC.

The chain carries TRBV10-3 and TRBJ1-6; D remains ambiguous. The ends were cut back, 6 bases at V and 9 bases at J, with 12 bases in the middle. The CDR3 consists of 13 residues. Germline-derived CDR1 and CDR2 are ENHRY and SYGVKD. CDR3 sequence (DNA): TGTGCCATCAGAGAGGGTGTGGGTTCACCCCTCCACTTT. Amino acid sequence: CAIREGVGSPLHF.